This TCR beta chain was recorded in a study of shared clonotypes between healthy human individuals. Assay: immunoSEQ multiplex PCR; the TCRdb copy retains only in-frame clones and omits some. In the table there are about 600,000 clones, 97% of which are singletons. CDR3 length equals 14 residues. Germline lookup yields CDR1 MDHEN and CDR2 SYDVKM. The V gene end was trimmed by 7 bases and the J gene end by 4 bases; junction bases not matched to a gene: 10. The sequencing sample was made of naive CD4+ T cells sorted from blood. As to subset: CD45RA+ positively selected. The rearrangement joins TRBV28 to TRBJ2-7; 7 bases match TRBD2. This TCR was sampled from a woman between 25 and 40 years old in good health. The CDR3 sequence: CASTSGGTPYEQYF. The CDR3 DNA reads as TGTGCCAGCACCTCCGGGGGGACCCCTTACGAGCAGTACTTC.